This T cell receptor (beta chain) was obtained from a study of technical replicates of blood from a few donors. Profiled with immunoSEQ multiplex PCR; TCRdb holds only in-frame clones, not every one. The sample lists around 84,000 clones; nearly 98% were seen once. CDR1 is GTSNPN, CDR2 SVGIG, per germline (reference sequence). The CDR3 is made up of 13 amino acids. V lost 3 bases to trimming and J lost 1 base, with 9 bases between them. This sequence originates from a human donor in good health. The sample was T cells isolated from PBMCs. This chain links TRBV30 with TRBJ2-5; perhaps TRBD2 as D (6 bases). The CDR3 is CAWSTSPQETQYF. The CDR3 coding sequence is TGTGCCTGGAGCACTAGCCCCCAAGAGACCCAGTACTTC.